This T cell receptor (beta chain) was identified in a study of cytomegalovirus exposure and HLA in healthy donors. The CDR3 runs 12 residues. Trimming removed 8 bases from V and 10 bases from J, with 14 bases in between. Per the germline V gene, CDR1 is ENHRY and CDR2 is SYGVKD. PCR employed 60 Vbeta and 13 Jbeta primers. The method was immunoSEQ multiplex PCR; TCRdb's version includes in-frame clones alone and lacks a portion of them. The table for this sample gives some 150,000 clones. The gene calls are TRBV10-3 and TRBJ1-4, with D maybe TRBD1 (5 bases). This receptor was identified in a woman under 30 in good health and CMV-seronegative. Specimen: PBMCs. CDR3 protein: CAIRQSQGKLFF. As DNA, the CDR3 is TGTGCCATCCGACAGAGCCAAGGAAAACTGTTTTTT.